What follows is one TCR beta chain and its context. Per the original data handling: Counts of nucleated cells, estimated from reference gene primer amplification, were obtained. The data were produced by immunoSEQ multiplex PCR, yet TCRdb's version contains in-frame clones alone and is incomplete. That table gives V, J and clone size, and the DNA gave D and trimming. The sample has 200,000 to 300,000 clones, around 90% seen once. These data originate in a study of blood T cell repertoires in COVID-19. As for the study in general: Sites across the United States, Italy and Spain contributed samples from acute and convalescent COVID-19. T cells, B-cell-depleted T cells, or PBMCs supplied cDNA or gDNA.

This CDR3 has 15 residues. Germline V gene data show CDR1 as SGHTA and CDR2 as FQGTGA. Trimming at V came to 5 bases and at J to 6 bases, leaving 13 bases not matched to a gene. Seattle's enrolled individuals joined amid active infection and were then monitored longitudinally. The receptor comes from a woman aged 60-75 years with COVID-19, enrolled during active disease. The material sequenced was peripheral blood. The chain links TRBV7-3 to TRBJ2-7; 7 bases align to TRBD2. The CDR3 DNA follows: TGTGCCAGCAGCCAAACGCGAGCGGGAAGCTCCGAGCAGTACTTC. It is translated as CASSQTRAGSSEQYF.